These 14 T cell receptor beta chains share one sample of origin, sequenced in a study of OX40 agonist ivuxolimab in advanced cancers. Profiled with immunoSEQ multiplex PCR; TCRdb holds only in-frame clones, not every one. The sample holds fewer than 80,000 clones, about 90% seen once. The input for sequencing was CD4+ or CD8+ T cells sorted from blood, taken in a trial of the OX40 agonist ivuxolimab. The receptors derive from an adult with an advanced solid tumor such as melanoma, head and neck, liver or kidney cancer.

This clone was seen a single time. This sequence joins TRBV11-1 and TRBJ1-1; D not certain. Trimming shortened V by 2 bases and J by 2 bases, and 9 bases separated the two germline ends. The CDR3 totals 14 residues. The germline V gene encodes CDR1 SGHAT and CDR2 FQDESV (reference sequence). Written as DNA, the CDR3 is TGTGCCAGCAGCTTACAGGCCGGTAACACTGAAGCTTTCTTT. Its protein is CASSLQAGNTEAFF. The whole variable domain, filled in from reference TRBV11-1 and TRBJ1-1, reads EAEVAQSPRYKITEKSQAVAFWCDPISGHATLYWYRQILGQGPELLVQFQDESVVDDSQLPKDRFSAERLKGVDSTLKIQPAELGDSAMYLCASSLQAGNTEAFFGQGTRLTVV.

The chain is built from TRBV4-3 and TRBJ1-5; D call uncertain. The CDR3 has 14 amino acids. Trimming removed 2 bases from V and 1 base from J, with 6 bases in between. Germline-derived CDR1 and CDR2 are LGHNA and YSLEER. The CDR3 loop reads CASSQTDSNQPQHF. DNA of the CDR3: TGCGCCAGCAGCCAAACTGACAGCAATCAGCCCCAGCATTTT.

The CDR3 sequence: CASSTTGRGTEQFF. CDR3 sequence (DNA): TGTGCCAGCAGTACGACGGGACGGGGGACTGAGCAGTTCTTC. This chain uses TRBV6-5 with TRBJ2-1, with a tentative D call TRBD2 (6 bases). The CDR3 contains 14 residues. Germline V CDR1 and CDR2: MNHEY, SVGAGI. Trimming took 5 bases from V and 9 from J, leaving 17 bases between them.

The chain recombines TRBV5-4 with TRBJ1-4; the match to TRBD1 covers 8 bases. V lost 3 bases and J lost 4; bases outside the gene matches: 2. The CDR3 extends over 14 amino acids. Germline CDR1 SGHNT, CDR2 YYREEE (reference sequence). The CDR3 here is CASSWDRSNEKLFF. CDR3 in DNA: TGTGCCAGCAGCTGGGACAGGAGTAATGAAAAACTGTTTTTT.

The chain uses TRBV14 and TRBJ2-2; D gene unclear. The CDR3 totals 12 residues. Between the trimmed V and J ends, which lost 0 bases and 8 bases, there was a span of 4 bases. The V gene's germline CDR1 is SGHDN and CDR2 FVKESK. The CDR3 loop reads CASSQDGGELFF. The CDR3, as DNA: TGTGCCAGCAGCCAAGATGGAGGGGAGCTGTTTTTT.

On this clone: Other nucleotide sequences in the sample specify the same CDR3. This chain joins TRBV4-3 and TRBJ1-1; D not resolved. Trimming stripped 0 bases from V and 1 base from J, with 9 bases between. The CDR3 covers 15 residues. CDR1 and CDR2 from the germline V gene are LGHNA and YSLEER. In DNA, the CDR3 is TGCGCCAGCAGCCAAGATAGGGTAGGGAACACTGAAGCTTTCTTT. Its protein is CASSQDRVGNTEAFF.

The count of this clone is one. The chain uses TRBV18 and TRBJ2-1, with TRBD2 matching over 8 bases. The germline CDR1 and CDR2 sequences are KGHSH and LQKENI. The CDR3 covers 15 residues. V lost 5 bases to trimming and J lost 6 bases; unmatched junction nucleotides: 9. CDR3 region: CASSSVGAGVNEQFF. The CDR3 DNA reads as TGTGCCAGCTCATCGGTCGGAGCGGGAGTCAATGAGCAGTTCTTC.

V is TRBV5-6 and J is TRBJ2-7; D gene ambiguous. The V gene's germline CDR1 is SGHDT and CDR2 YYEEEE. Between the trimmed V and J ends, which lost 0 bases and 0 bases, there was a span of 7 bases. The CDR3 totals 14 residues. The CDR3 protein is CASSLGQSSYEQYF. The CDR3 DNA reads as TGTGCCAGCAGCTTGGGGCAGAGCTCCTACGAGCAGTACTTC.

This chain uses TRBV14 with TRBJ2-3; 7 nucleotides line up with TRBD1. V shed 0 bases, J shed 3 bases, and the junction held 6 bases outside the gene matches. CDR1 and CDR2 from the germline V gene are SGHDN and FVKESK. CDR3 length: 16 amino acids. The CDR3 sequence is CASSQDQQGWTDTQYF. CDR3 DNA sequence: TGTGCCAGCAGCCAAGATCAACAGGGGTGGACAGATACGCAGTATTTT.

The rearrangement joins TRBV7-6 to TRBJ1-4; D ambiguous. Trimming removed 5 bases from V and 8 bases from J, with 18 bases in between. Germline V gives CDR1 SGHVS, CDR2 FNYEAQ. The CDR3 is 15 residues long. The CDR3 here is CASSQESGFEEKLFF. CDR3 nucleotide sequence: TGTGCCAGCAGCCAAGAGTCGGGTTTTGAGGAAAAACTGTTTTTT.

The V call is TRBV6-5, the J call TRBJ1-1, with D perhaps matching TRBD1 (6 bases). Germline values: CDR1 MNHEY, CDR2 SVGAGI. Trimming pared 6 bases from V and 0 bases from J, leaving 14 bases between. The CDR3 is 15 residues long. CDR3 loop: CASSPSQGLNTEAFF. The CDR3 DNA follows: TGTGCCAGCAGCCCCTCACAGGGCTTGAACACTGAAGCTTTCTTT.

The chain couples TRBV6-4 to TRBJ1-2; D is unclear. V lost 8 bases and J 3 bases, leaving 13 bases between the germline ends. Germline V gives CDR1 MRHNA, CDR2 SNTAGT. CDR3 length: 13 residues. The CDR3 loop is CASPGRGDYGYTF. The DNA for the CDR3 is TGTGCCAGCCCTGGGAGAGGAGACTATGGCTACACCTTC.

This clone showed up just a few times. The J gene is TRBJ2-2, the V gene TRBV7-3; D remains ambiguous. From germline, CDR1 is SGHTA and CDR2 FQGTGA. The CDR3 loop spans 14 amino acids. Trimming pared 3 bases from V and 3 bases from J, leaving 8 bases between. The CDR3 spells CASSFDGYTGELFF. DNA of the CDR3: TGTGCCAGCAGCTTTGACGGGTACACCGGGGAGCTGTTTTTT.

V and J are TRBV28 and TRBJ2-1, with TRBD2 matching over 8 bases. The CDR3 has 16 residues. Germline assignment: CDR1 MDHEN and CDR2 SYDVKM. The junction had 15 bases not matched to a gene; V was cut back by 6 bases and J by 8 bases. The CDR3 DNA is TGTGCCAGCAGCCCACCTCACACTAGCGGCGGGGATGAGCAGTTCTTC. It encodes CASSPPHTSGGDEQFF.